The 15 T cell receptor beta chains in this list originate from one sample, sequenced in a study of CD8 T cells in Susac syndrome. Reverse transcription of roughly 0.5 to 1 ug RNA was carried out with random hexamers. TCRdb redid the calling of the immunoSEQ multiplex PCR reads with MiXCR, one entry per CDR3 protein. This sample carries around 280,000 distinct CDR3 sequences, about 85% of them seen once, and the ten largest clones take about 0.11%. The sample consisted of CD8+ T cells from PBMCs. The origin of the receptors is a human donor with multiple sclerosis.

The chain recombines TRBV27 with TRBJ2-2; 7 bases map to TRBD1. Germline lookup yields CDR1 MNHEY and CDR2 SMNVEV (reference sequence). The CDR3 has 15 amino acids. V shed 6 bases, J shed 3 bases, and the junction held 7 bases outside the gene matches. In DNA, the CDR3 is TGTGCCAGCAGAAAACAGGGGATGGACACCGGGGAGCTGTTTTTT. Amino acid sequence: CASRKQGMDTGELFF.

The CDR3 region is CASSLQWEDEQFF. The CDR3 bases are TGTGCCAGCAGTTTACAGTGGGAGGATGAGCAGTTCTTC. V gene TRBV12-3 or TRBV12-4 combines with J gene TRBJ2-1, with TRBD2 as a possible D gene (6 bases). V shed 2 bases and J shed 8 bases, with 10 bases lying between them. This CDR3 is 13 amino acids long.

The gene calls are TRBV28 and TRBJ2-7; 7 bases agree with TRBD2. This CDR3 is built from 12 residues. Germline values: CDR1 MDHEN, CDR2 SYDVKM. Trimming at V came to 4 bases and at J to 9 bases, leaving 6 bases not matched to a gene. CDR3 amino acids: CASSSTPGGQYF. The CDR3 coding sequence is TGTGCCAGCAGTTCCACCCCGGGGGGGCAGTACTTC. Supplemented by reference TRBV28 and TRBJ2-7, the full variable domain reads DVKVTQSSRYLVKRTGEKVFLECVQDMDHENMFWYRQDPGLGLRLIYFSYDVKMKEKGDIPEGYSVSREKKERFSLILESASTNQTSMYLCASSSTPGGQYFGPGTRLTVT.

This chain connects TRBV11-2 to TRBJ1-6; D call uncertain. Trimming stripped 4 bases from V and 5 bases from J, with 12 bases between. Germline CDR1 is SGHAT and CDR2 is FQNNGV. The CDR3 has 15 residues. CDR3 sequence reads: CASSWEAADNSPLHF. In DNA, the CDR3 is TGTGCCAGCAGCTGGGAGGCGGCGGATAATTCACCCCTCCACTTT. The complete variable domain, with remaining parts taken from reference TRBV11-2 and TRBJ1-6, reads EAGVAQSPRYKIIEKRQSVAFWCNPISGHATLYWYQQILGQGPKLLIQFQNNGVVDDSQLPKDRFSAERLKGVDSTLKIQPAKLEDSAVYLCASSWEAADNSPLHFGNGTRLTVT.

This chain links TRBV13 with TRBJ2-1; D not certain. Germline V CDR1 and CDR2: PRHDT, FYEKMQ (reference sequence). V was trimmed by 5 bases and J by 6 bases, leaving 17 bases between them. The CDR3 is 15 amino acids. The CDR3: CASSPAYGLGNEQFF. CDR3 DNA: TGTGCCAGCAGCCCAGCTTACGGGCTCGGCAATGAGCAGTTCTTC.

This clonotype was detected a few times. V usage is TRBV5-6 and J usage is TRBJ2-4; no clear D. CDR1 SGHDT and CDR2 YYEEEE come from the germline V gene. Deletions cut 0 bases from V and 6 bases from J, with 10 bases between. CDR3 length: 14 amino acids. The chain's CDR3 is CASSLVAGRNIQYF. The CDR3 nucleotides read TGTGCCAGCAGCTTGGTGGCAGGACGAAACATTCAGTACTTC.

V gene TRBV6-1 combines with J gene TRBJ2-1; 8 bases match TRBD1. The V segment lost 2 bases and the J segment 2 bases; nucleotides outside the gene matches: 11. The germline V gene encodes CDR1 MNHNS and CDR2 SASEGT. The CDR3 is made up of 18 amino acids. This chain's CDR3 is CASSELATQGAPYNEQFF. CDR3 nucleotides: TGTGCCAGCAGTGAATTAGCAACCCAGGGGGCCCCCTACAATGAGCAGTTCTTC.

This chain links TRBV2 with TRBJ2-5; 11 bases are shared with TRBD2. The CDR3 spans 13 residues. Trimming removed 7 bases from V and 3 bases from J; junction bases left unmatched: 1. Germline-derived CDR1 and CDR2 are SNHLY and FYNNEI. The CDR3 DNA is TGTGCCAGCATGGGACTAGCGGAAGAGACCCAGTACTTC. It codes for CASMGLAEETQYF.

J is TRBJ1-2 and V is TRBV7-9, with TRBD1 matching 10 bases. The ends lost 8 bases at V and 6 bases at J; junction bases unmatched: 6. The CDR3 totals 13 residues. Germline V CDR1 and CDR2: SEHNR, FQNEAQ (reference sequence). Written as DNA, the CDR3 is TGTGCCAGCCGCGGGACAGGGGAAAATGGCTACACCTTC. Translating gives CASRGTGENGYTF.

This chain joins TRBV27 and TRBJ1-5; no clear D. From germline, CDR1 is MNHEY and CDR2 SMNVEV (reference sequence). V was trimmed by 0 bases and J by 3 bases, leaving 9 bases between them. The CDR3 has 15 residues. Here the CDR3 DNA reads TGTGCCAGCAGTTTATCAAGCGACTACAATCAGCCCCAGCATTTT. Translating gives CASSLSSDYNQPQHF.

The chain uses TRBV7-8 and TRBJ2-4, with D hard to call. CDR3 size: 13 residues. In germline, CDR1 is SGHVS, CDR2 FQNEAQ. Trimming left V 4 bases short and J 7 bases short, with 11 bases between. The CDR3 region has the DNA TGTGCCAGCAGCTCGGACGGAAGGAACATTCAGTACTTC. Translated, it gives CASSSDGRNIQYF.

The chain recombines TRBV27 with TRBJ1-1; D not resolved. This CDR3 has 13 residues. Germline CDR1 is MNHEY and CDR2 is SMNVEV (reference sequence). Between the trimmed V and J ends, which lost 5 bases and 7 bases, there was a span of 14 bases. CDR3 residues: CASSPIATYEAFF. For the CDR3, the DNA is TGTGCCAGCAGTCCAATCGCTACTTATGAAGCTTTCTTT.

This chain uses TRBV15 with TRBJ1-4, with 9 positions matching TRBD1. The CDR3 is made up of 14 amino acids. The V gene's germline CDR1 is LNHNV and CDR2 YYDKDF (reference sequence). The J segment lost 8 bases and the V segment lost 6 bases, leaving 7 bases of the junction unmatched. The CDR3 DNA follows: TGTGCCACCAGGTTTGGGACAGGGTTGGAAAAACTGTTTTTT. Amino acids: CATRFGTGLEKLFF.

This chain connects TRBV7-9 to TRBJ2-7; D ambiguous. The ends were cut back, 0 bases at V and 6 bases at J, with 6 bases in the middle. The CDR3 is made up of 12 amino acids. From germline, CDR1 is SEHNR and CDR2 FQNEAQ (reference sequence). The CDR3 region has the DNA TGTGCCAGCAGCTTAGCTAGCTCCGAGCAGTACTTC. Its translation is CASSLASSEQYF.

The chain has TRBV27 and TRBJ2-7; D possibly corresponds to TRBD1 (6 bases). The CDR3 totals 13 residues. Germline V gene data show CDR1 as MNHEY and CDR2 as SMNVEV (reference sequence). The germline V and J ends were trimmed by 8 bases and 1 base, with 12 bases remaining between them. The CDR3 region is CASGYRVSYEQYF. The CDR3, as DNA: TGTGCCAGCGGGTACAGGGTATCCTACGAGCAGTACTTC.